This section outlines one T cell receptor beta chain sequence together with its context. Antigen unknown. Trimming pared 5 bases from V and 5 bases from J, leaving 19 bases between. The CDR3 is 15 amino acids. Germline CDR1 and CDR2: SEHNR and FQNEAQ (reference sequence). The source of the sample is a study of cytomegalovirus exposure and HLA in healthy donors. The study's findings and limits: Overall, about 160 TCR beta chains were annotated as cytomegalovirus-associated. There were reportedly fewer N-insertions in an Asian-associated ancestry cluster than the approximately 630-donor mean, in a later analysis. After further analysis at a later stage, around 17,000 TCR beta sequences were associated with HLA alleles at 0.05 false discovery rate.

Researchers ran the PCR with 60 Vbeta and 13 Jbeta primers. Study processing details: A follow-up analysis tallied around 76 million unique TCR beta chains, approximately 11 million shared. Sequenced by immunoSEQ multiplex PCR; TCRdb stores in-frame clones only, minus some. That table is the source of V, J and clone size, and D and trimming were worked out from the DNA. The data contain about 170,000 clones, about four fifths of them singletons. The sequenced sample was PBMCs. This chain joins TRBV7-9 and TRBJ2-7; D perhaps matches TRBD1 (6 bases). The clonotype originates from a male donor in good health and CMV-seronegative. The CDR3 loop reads CASSGRGGLVNEQYF. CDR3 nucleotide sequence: TGTGCCAGCAGCGGCCGTGGGGGCTTGGTGAACGAGCAGTACTTC.